The 8 T cell receptor beta chains below were found in one sample sequenced in a study of cytomegalovirus exposure and HLA in healthy donors. PCR involved 60 Vbeta and 13 Jbeta primers. The assay was immunoSEQ multiplex PCR, and TCRdb's table has in-frame clones only and misses some. The data show approximately 110,000 clones, 75% to 85% seen once. Input material: PBMCs. These receptor sequences come from a young man in good health and CMV-seronegative.

The rearrangement joins TRBV20-1 to TRBJ1-2; D unclear. This CDR3 comprises 11 residues. Trimming removed 7 bases at V and 7 bases at J, with 13 bases between. Germline V gives CDR1 DFQATT, CDR2 SNEGSKA (reference sequence). This CDR3 reads CSGRGLGGYTF. In DNA form, the CDR3 reads TGCAGTGGGAGAGGGCTGGGTGGCTACACCTTC.

V usage is TRBV18 and J usage is TRBJ1-1, with a possible D match to TRBD1 (6 bases). The ends were cut back, 0 bases at V and 0 bases at J, with 11 bases in the middle. Germline CDR1 is KGHSH and CDR2 is LQKENI. The CDR3 spans 16 residues. The CDR3 DNA sequence: TGTGCCAGCTCACCACCGGGAAGGGACATGAACACTGAAGCTTTCTTT. It codes for CASSPPGRDMNTEAFF.

The chain has TRBV12-5 and TRBJ1-4; perhaps TRBD1 as D (5 bases). V was trimmed by 6 bases and J by 7 bases, leaving 15 bases between them. The CDR3 spans 14 residues. Per the germline V gene, CDR1 is LGHNT and CDR2 is FRNRAP. CDR3 residues: CASGGGQGGEKLFF. CDR3 DNA: TGTGCTAGTGGCGGGGGTCAGGGAGGTGAAAAACTGTTTTTT.

The J gene is TRBJ1-2, the V gene TRBV25-1; possibly TRBD1 for D (5 bases). V was cut by 3 bases and J by 7 bases, with 12 bases left in between. The CDR3 runs to 13 residues. Germline V gene data show CDR1 as MGHDK and CDR2 as SYGVNS. The CDR3 protein is CASSESSDSGYTF. The CDR3, as DNA: TGTGCCAGCAGTGAGAGTTCCGACAGTGGCTACACCTTC.

The chain couples TRBV18 to TRBJ2-3, with TRBD2 as a possible D gene (6 bases). The CDR3 runs to 16 residues. Between the trimmed V and J ends, which lost 6 bases and 2 bases, there was a span of 18 bases. The germline gives CDR1 KGHSH, CDR2 LQKENI. The CDR3 coding sequence is TGTGCCAGCTCGCCCCGGGCTGGCGGGAACACAGATACGCAGTATTTT. Translated, it gives CASSPRAGGNTDTQYF.

The CDR3 region has the DNA TGTGCCAGCAGCCCCCCTAGCGGGGGGGCCTCGGAGACCCAGTACTTC. It codes for CASSPPSGGASETQYF. The chain employs TRBV5-4 and TRBJ2-5, with 12 bases aligning to TRBD2. J was trimmed by 5 bases and V by 4 bases; bases with no gene match: 9. Germline CDR1 is SGHNT and CDR2 is YYREEE (reference sequence). The length of the CDR3 is 16 residues.

This clone occurred once. The junction departs from germline at one end; a sequencing error may be responsible. The rearrangement links TRBV30 to TRBJ2-5, with 11 bases identical to TRBD2. Germline-derived CDR1 and CDR2 are GTSNPN and SVGIG (reference sequence). The CDR3 spans 14 residues. The DNA of the CDR3 is TGTGCCGGGAGTGACCTAGCGGGGGGAGAGACCCAGTACTTC. It codes for CAGSDLAGGETQYF.

This clone appeared many times. The J gene is TRBJ1-3, the V gene TRBV30, with D unresolved. CDR1 and CDR2 from the germline V gene are GTSNPN and SVGIG (reference sequence). V lost 0 bases and J lost 0, with 12 bases in between. This CDR3 has 16 amino acids. CDR3 nucleotide sequence: TGTGCCTGGAGTGTAAGCCCGGCAGGCTCTGGAAACACCATATATTTT. It yields the protein CAWSVSPAGSGNTIYF.